The present T cell receptor (beta chain) was sequenced within a study of PD-1 blockade in classical Hodgkin lymphoma. Measured with immunoSEQ multiplex PCR; TCRdb has only the in-frame clones, and not every one. The sample has tens of thousands of clones, around 90% seen once. This clone was seen a single time. The germline gives CDR1 SGHAT, CDR2 FQDESV (reference sequence). V dropped 5 bases and J dropped 5 bases, with 16 bases sitting between them. The CDR3 loop spans 14 amino acids. The sample's time point: cycle 4 day 1 (C4D1), after more than five weeks of nivolumab. All patients relapsed after autologous stem cell transplantation, and brentuximab vedotin exposure varied. Complete response, partial response or progressive disease was recorded as best response.

The chain is built from TRBV11-1 and TRBJ2-7, with D perhaps being TRBD1 or TRBD2 (5 bases each). This TCR was sampled from a human donor with classical Hodgkin lymphoma. The specimen comprised peripheral blood mononuclear cells (PBMCs), sampled before the fourth cycle of nivolumab. The CDR3 DNA reads as TGTGCCAGCAGCCAGCTCTGGCAGGGAGACGAGCAGTACTTC. It translates to CASSQLWQGDEQYF.